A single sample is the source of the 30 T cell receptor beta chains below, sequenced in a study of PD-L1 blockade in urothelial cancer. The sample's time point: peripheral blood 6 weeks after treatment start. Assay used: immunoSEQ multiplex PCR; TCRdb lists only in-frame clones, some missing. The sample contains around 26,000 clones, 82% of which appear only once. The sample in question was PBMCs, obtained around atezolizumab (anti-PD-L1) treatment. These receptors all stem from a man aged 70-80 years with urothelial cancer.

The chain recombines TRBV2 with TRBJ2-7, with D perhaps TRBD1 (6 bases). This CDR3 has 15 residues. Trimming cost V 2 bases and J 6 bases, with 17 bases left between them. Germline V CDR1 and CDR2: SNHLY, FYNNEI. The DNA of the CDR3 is TGTGCCAGCAGTGAAATGTGGGGGCACGAAATCGAGCAGTACTTC. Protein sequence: CASSEMWGHEIEQYF.

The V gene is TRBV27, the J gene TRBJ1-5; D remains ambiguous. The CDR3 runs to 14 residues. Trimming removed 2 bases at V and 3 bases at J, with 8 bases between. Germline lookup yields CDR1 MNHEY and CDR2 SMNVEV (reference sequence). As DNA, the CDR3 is TGTGCCAGCAGTTTAGGAACAGACAATCAGCCCCAGCATTTT. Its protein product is CASSLGTDNQPQHF.

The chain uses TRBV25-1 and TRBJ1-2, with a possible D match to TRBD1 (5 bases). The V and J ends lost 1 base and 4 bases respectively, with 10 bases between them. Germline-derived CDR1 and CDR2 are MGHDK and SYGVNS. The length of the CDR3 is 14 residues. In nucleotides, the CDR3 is TGTGCCAGCAGTGAATGGGGGGGAGGCTATGGCTACACCTTC. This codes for CASSEWGGGYGYTF.

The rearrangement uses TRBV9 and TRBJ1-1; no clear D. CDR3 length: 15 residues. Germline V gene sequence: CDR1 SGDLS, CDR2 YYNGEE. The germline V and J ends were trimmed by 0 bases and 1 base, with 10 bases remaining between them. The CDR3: CASSVDIRKNTEAFF. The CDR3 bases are TGTGCCAGCAGCGTAGATATCAGGAAGAACACTGAAGCTTTCTTT.

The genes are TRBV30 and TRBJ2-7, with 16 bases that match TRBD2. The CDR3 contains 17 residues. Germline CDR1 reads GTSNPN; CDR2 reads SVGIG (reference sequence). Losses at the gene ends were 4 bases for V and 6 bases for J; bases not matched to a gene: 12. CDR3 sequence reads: CAWTGTSGRAGRLEQYF. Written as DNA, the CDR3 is TGTGCCTGGACGGGGACTAGCGGGAGGGCCGGTCGTCTCGAGCAGTACTTC.

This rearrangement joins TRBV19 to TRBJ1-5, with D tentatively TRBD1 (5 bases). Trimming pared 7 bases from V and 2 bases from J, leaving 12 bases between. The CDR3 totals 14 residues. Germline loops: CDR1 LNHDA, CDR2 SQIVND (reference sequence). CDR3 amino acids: CASTWGRGNQPQHF. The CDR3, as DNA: TGTGCCAGTACCTGGGGGAGGGGCAATCAGCCCCAGCATTTT.

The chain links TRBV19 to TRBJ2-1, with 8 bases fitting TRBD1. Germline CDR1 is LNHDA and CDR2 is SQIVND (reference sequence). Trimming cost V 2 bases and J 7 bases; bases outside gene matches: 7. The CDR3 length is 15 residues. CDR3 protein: CASSISRDRLNEQFF. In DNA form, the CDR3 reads TGTGCCAGTAGTATATCCCGGGACAGGTTAAATGAGCAGTTCTTC.

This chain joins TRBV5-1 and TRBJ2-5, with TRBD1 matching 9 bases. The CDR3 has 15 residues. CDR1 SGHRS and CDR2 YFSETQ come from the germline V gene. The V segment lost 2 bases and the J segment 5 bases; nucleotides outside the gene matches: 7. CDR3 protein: CASSFLGDRVETQYF. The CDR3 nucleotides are TGCGCCAGCAGCTTCTTGGGGGACAGGGTGGAGACCCAGTACTTC.

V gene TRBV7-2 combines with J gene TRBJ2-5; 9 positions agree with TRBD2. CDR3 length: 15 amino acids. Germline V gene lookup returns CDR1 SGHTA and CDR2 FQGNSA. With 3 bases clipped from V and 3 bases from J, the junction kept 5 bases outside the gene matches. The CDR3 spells CASSLGGGGKETQYF. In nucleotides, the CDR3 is TGTGCCAGCAGCTTGGGCGGGGGGGGGAAAGAGACCCAGTACTTC.

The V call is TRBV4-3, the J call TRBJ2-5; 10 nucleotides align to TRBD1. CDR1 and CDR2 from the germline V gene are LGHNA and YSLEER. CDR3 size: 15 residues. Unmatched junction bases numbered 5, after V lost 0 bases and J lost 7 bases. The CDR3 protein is CASSQDTGTGVTQYF. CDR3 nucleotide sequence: TGCGCCAGCAGCCAAGACACCGGGACAGGGGTGACCCAGTACTTC.

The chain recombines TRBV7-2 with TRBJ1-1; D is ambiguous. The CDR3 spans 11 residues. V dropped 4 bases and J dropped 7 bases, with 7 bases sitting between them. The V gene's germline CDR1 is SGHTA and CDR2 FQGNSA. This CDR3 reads CASSSPYEAFF. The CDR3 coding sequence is TGTGCCAGCAGCTCCCCGTATGAAGCTTTCTTT. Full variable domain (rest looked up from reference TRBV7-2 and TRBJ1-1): GAGVSQSPSNKVTEKGKDVELRCDPISGHTALYWYRQSLGQGLEFLIYFQGNSAPDKSGLPSDRFSAERTGGSVSTLTIQRTQQEDSAVYLCASSSPYEAFFGQGTRLTVV.

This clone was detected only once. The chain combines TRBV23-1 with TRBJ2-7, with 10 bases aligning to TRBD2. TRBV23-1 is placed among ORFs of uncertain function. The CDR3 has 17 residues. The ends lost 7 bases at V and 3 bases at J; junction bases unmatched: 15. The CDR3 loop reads CASTPGRGSGRIYEQYF. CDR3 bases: TGCGCCAGCACTCCGGGGAGGGGTAGCGGGAGGATCTACGAGCAGTACTTC.

The CDR3 sequence is CAARAFGQWTGELFF. CDR3 DNA: TGTGCAGCAAGGGCTTTCGGACAGTGGACCGGGGAGCTGTTTTTT. This chain joins TRBV27 and TRBJ2-2; TRBD1 is a possible D gene (6 bases). Germline loops: CDR1 MNHEY, CDR2 SMNVEV (reference sequence). This CDR3 contains 15 residues.

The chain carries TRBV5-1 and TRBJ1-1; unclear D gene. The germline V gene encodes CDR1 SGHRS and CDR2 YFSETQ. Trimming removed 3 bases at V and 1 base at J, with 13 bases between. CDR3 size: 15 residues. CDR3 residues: CASSSGAESNTEAFF. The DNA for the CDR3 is TGCGCCAGCAGCTCTGGTGCAGAATCGAACACTGAAGCTTTCTTT.

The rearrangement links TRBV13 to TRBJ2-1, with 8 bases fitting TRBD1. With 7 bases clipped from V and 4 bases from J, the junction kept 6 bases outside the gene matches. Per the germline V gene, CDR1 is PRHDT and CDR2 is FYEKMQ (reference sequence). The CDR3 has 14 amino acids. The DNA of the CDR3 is TGTGCCAGCACGGACAGGGAGGTTTACAATGAGCAGTTCTTC. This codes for CASTDREVYNEQFF.

The CDR3: CSAVQGSHYGYTF. The CDR3 DNA is TGCAGCGCCGTACAGGGGTCCCACTATGGCTACACCTTC. The rearrangement uses TRBV29-1 and TRBJ1-2, with 7 nucleotides matching TRBD1. The CDR3 totals 13 residues. The J segment lost 3 bases and the V segment lost 7 bases, leaving 8 bases of the junction unmatched. Germline assignment: CDR1 SQVTM and CDR2 ANQGSEA.

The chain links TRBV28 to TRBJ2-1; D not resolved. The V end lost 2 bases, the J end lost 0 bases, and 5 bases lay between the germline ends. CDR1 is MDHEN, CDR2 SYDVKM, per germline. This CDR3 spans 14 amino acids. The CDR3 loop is CASSLPLSYNEQFF. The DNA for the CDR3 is TGTGCCAGCAGTTTACCCCTCTCCTACAATGAGCAGTTCTTC. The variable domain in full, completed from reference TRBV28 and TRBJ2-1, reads DVKVTQSSRYLVKRTGEKVFLECVQDMDHENMFWYRQDPGLGLRLIYFSYDVKMKEKGDIPEGYSVSREKKERFSLILESASTNQTSMYLCASSLPLSYNEQFFGPGTRLTVL.

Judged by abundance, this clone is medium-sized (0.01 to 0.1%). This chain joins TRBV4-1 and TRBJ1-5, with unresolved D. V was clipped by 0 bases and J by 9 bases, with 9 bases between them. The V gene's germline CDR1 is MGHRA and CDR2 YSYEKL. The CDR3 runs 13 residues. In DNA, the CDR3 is TGCGCCAGCAGCCAAGAGGGCCTACGGCCCCAGCATTTT. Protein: CASSQEGLRPQHF.

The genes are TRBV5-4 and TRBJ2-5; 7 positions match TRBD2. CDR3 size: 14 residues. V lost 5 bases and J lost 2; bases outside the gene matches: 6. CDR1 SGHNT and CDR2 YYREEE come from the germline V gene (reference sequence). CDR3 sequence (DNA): TGTGCCAGCAGTGGGACTATCTATCAAGAGACCCAGTACTTC. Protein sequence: CASSGTIYQETQYF. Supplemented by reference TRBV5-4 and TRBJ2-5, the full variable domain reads ETGVTQSPTHLIKTRGQQVTLRCSSQSGHNTVSWYQQALGQGPQFIFQYYREEENGRGNFPPRFSGLQFPNYSSELNVNALELDDSALYLCASSGTIYQETQYFGPGTRLLVL.

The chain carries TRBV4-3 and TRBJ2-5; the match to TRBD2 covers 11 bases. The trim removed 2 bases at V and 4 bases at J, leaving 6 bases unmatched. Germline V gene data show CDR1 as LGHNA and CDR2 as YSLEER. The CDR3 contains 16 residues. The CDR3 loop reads CASSQRASGRPETQYF. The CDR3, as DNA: TGCGCCAGCAGCCAAAGGGCTAGCGGGAGGCCAGAGACCCAGTACTTC.

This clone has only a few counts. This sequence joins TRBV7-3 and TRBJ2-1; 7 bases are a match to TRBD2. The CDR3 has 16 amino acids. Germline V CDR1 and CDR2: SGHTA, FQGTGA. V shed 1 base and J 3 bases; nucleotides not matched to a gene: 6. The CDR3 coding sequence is TGTGCCAGCAGCTTAAGGGCTAGCGGCTTCTACAATGAGCAGTTCTTC. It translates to CASSLRASGFYNEQFF.

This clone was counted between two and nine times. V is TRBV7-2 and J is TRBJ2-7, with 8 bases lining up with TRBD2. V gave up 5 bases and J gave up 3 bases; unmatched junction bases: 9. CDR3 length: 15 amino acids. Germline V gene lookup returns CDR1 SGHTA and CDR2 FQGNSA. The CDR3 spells CASSLGAAGGYEQYF. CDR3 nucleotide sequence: TGTGCCAGCAGCCTAGGCGCCGCGGGGGGCTACGAGCAGTACTTC.

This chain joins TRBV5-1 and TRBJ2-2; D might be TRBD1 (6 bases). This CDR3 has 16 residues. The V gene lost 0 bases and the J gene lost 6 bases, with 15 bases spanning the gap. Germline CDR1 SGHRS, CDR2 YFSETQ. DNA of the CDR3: TGCGCCAGCAGCTTGGCCCAGGGGCGGTCACCCGGGGAGCTGTTTTTT. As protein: CASSLAQGRSPGELFF.

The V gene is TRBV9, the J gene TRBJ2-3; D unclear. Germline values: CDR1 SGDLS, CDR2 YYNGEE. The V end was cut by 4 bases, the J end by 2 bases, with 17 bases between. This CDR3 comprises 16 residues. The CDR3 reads CASSKDLYGSTDTQYF. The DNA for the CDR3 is TGTGCCAGCAGCAAAGACCTATACGGGTCCACAGATACGCAGTATTTT.

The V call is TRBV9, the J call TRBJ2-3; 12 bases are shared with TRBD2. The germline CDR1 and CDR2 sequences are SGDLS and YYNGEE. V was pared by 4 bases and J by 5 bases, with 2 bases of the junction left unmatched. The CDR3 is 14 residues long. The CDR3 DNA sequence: TGTGCCAGCAGCTCGGGACTAGCGGGAGATACGCAGTATTTT. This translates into CASSSGLAGDTQYF.

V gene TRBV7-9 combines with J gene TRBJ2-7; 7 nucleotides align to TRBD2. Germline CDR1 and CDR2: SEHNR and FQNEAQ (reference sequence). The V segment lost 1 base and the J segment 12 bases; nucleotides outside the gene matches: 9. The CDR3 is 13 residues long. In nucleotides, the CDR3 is TGTGCCAGCAGCTTAGGAGCGGGGTCCCCTGGGTACTTC. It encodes CASSLGAGSPGYF. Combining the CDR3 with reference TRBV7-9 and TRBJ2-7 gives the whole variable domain DTGVSQNPRHKITKRGQNVTFRCDPISEHNRLYWYRQTLGQGPEFLTYFQNEAQLEKSRLLSDRFSAERPKGSFSTLEIQRTEQGDSAMYLCASSLGAGSPGYFGPGTRLTVT.

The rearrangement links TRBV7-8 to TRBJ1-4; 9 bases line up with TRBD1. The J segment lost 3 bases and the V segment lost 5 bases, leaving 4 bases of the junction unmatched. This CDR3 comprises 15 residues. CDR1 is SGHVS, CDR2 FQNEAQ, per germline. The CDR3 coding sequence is TGTGCCAGCAGCGTAAGGACAGGGGCTAATGAAAAACTGTTTTTT. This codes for CASSVRTGANEKLFF.

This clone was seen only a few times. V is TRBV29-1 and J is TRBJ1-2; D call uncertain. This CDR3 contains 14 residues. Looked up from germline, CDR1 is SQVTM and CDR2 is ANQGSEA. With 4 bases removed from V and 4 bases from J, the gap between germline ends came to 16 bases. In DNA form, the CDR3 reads TGCAGCGTTGGGTCCAGAAGTGAGGCCTATGGCTACACCTTC. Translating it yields CSVGSRSEAYGYTF.

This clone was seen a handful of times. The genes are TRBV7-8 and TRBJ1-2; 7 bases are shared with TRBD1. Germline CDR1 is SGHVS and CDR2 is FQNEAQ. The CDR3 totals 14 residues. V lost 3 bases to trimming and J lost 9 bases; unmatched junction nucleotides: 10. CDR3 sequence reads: CASSFLRDSERYTF. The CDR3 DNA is TGTGCCAGCAGCTTTTTACGGGACAGCGAGCGCTACACCTTC. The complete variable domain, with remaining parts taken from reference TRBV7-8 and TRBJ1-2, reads GAGVSQSPRYKVAKRGQDVALRCDPISGHVSLFWYQQALGQGPEFLTYFQNEAQLDKSGLPSDRFFAERPEGSVSTLKIQRTQQEDSAVYLCASSFLRDSERYTFGSGTRLTVV.

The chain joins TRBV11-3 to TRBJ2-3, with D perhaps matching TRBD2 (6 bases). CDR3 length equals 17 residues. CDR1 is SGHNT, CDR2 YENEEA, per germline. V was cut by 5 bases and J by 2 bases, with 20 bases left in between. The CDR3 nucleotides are TGTGCCAGCAGCCATCGGCTGGGGTCGGGGGACACAGATACGCAGTATTTT. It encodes CASSHRLGSGDTDTQYF.